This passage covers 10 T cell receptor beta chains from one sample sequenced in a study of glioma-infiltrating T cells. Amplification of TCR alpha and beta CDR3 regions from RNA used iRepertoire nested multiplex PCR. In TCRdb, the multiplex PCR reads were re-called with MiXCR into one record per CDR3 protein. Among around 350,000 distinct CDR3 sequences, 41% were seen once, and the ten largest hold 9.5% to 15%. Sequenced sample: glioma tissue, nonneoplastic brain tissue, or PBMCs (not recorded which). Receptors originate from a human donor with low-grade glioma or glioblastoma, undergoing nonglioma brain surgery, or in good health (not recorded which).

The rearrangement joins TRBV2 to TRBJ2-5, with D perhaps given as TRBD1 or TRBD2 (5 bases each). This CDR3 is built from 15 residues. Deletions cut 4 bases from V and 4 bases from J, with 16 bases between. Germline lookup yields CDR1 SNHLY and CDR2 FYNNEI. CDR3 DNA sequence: TGTGCCAGCAGTGTATCCCCCCGGGGCGCAGAGACCCAGTACTTC. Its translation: CASSVSPRGAETQYF. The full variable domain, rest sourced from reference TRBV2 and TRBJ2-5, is EPEVTQTPSHQVTQMGQEVILRCVPISNHLYFYWYRQILGQKVEFLVSFYNNEISEKSEIFDDQFSVERPDGSNFTLKIRSTKLEDSAMYFCASSVSPRGAETQYFGPGTRLLVL.

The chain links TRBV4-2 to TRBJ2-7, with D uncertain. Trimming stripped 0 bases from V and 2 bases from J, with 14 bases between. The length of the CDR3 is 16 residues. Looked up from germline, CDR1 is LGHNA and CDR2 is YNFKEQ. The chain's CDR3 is CASSQDITSRAYEQYF. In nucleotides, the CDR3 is TGTGCCAGCAGCCAAGATATAACCAGTCGAGCCTACGAGCAGTACTTC.

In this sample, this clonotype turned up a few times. The CDR3 region has the DNA TGTGCCAGCAGCTTAGAGGGCGGCGGCGGAGGTACGCAGTATTTT. Its protein is CASSLEGGGGGTQYF. The chain has TRBV7-2 and TRBJ2-3; a weak D match, TRBD2 (5 bases). Germline CDR1 reads SGHTA; CDR2 reads FQGNSA. V lost 1 base to trimming and J lost 8 bases, with 16 bases between them. This CDR3 contains 15 residues.

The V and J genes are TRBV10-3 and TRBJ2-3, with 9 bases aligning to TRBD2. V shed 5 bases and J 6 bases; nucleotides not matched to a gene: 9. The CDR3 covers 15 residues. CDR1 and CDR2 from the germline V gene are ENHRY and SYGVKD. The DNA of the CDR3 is TGTGCCATCAGTCCGGGACTAGCAGAATGGGATACGCAGTATTTT. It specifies CAISPGLAEWDTQYF.

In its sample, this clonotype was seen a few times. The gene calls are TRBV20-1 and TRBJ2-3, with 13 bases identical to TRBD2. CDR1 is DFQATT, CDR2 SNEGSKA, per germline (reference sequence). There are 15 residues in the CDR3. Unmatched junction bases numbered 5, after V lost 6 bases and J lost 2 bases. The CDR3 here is CSAYGTSGNTDTQYF. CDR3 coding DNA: TGCAGTGCCTACGGGACTAGCGGGAACACAGATACGCAGTATTTT.

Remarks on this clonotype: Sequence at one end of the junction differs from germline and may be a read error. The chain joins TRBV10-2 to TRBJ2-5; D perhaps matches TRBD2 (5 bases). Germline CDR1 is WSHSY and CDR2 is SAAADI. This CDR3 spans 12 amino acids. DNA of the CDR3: TGTGTTGCCGGCGGGTTCCAAGAGACCCAGTACTTC. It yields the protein CVAGGFQETQYF.

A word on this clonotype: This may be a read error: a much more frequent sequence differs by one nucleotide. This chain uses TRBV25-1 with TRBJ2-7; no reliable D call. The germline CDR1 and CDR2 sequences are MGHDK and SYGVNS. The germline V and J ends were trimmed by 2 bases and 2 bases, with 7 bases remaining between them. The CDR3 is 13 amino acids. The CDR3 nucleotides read TGTGCCAGCAGTGAACAAAGCACCTACGAGCAGTACTTC. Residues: CASSEQSTYEQYF.

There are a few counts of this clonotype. The CDR3 region is CASSIDSSGSSYEQYF. As DNA, the CDR3 is TGTGCCAGTAGTATAGATTCGTCCGGGAGCTCCTACGAGCAGTACTTC. The gene calls are TRBV19 and TRBJ2-7; possible D gene TRBD2, 6 bases. CDR3 size: 16 residues. CDR1 and CDR2 from the germline V gene are LNHDA and SQIVND (reference sequence). V shed 0 bases and J shed 0 bases, with 12 bases lying between them.

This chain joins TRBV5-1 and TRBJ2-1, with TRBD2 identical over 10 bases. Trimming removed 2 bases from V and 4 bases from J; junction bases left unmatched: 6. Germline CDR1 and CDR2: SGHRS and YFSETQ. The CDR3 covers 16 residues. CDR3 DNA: TGCGCCAGCAGCTTTCTAGCGGGAGTCTTATACAATGAGCAGTTCTTC. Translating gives CASSFLAGVLYNEQFF. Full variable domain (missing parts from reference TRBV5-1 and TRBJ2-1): KAGVTQTPRYLIKTRGQQVTLSCSPISGHRSVSWYQQTPGQGLQFLFEYFSETQRNKGNFPGRFSGRQFSNSRSEMNVSTLELGDSALYLCASSFLAGVLYNEQFFGPGTRLTVL.

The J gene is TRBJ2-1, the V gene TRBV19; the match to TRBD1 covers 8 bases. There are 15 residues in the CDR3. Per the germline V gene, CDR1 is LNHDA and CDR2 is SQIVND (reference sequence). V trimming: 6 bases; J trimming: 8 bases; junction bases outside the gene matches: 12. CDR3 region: CASRAPNRGKDEQFF. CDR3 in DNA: TGTGCCAGTAGGGCCCCGAACAGGGGGAAAGATGAGCAGTTCTTC.